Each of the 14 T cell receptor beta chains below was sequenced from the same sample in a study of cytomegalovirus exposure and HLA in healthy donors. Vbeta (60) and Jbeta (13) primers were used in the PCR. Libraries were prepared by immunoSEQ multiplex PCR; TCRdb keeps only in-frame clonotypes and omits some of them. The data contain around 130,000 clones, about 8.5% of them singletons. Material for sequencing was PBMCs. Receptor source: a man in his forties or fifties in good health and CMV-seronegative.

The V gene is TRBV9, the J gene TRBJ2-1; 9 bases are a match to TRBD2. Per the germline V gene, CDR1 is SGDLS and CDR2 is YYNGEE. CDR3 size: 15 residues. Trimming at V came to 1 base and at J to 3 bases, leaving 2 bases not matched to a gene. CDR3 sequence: CASSVLAGLYNEQFF. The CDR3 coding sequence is TGTGCCAGCAGCGTACTAGCGGGGCTCTACAATGAGCAGTTCTTC.

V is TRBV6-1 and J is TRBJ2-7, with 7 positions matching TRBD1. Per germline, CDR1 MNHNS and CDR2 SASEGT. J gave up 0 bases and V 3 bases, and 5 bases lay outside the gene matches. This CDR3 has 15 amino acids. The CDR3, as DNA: TGTGCCAGCAGTGACCGGACAGGCTTCTCCTACGAGCAGTACTTC. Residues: CASSDRTGFSYEQYF.

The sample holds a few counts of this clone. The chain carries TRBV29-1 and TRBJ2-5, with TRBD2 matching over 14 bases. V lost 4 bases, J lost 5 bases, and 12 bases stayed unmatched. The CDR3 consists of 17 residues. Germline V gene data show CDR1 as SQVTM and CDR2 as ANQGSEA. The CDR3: CSVGGLAGAFMGETQYF. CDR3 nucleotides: TGCAGCGTTGGGGGACTAGCGGGGGCCTTCATGGGGGAGACCCAGTACTTC.

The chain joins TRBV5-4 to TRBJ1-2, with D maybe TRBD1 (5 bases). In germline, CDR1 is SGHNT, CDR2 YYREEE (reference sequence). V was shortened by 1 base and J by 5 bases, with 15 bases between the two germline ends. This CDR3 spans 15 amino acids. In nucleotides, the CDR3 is TGTGCCAGCAGCTTGAGAGGGGACTACGGTTATGGCTACACCTTC. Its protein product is CASSLRGDYGYGYTF. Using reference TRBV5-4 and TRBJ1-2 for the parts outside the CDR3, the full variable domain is ETGVTQSPTHLIKTRGQQVTLRCSSQSGHNTVSWYQQALGQGPQFIFQYYREEENGRGNFPPRFSGLQFPNYSSELNVNALELDDSALYLCASSLRGDYGYGYTFGSGTRLTVV.

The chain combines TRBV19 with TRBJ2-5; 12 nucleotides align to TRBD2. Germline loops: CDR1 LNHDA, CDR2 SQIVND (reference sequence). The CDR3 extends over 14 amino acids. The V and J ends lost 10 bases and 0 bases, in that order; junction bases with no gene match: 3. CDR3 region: CATRLAGDQETQYF. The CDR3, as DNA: TGTGCCACCAGACTAGCGGGGGACCAAGAGACCCAGTACTTC.

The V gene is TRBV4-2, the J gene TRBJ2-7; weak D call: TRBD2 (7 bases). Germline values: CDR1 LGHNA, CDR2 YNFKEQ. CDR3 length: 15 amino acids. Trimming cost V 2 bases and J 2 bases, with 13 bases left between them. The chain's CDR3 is CASSQNRGGAYEQYF. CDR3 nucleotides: TGTGCCAGCAGCCAAAATAGGGGGGGGGCCTACGAGCAGTACTTC.

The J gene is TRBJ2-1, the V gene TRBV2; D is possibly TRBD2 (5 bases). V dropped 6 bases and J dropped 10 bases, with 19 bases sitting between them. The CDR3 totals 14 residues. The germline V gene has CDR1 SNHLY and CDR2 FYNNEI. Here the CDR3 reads CASRVVGSAQEQFF. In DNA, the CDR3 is TGTGCCAGCAGGGTGGTGGGTAGCGCCCAGGAGCAGTTCTTC.

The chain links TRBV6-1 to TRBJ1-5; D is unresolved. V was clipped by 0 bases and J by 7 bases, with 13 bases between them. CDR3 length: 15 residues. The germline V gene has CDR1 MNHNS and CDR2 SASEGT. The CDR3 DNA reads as TGTGCCAGCAGTGAAGCGGGCCCATCCCTACAGCCCCAGCATTTT. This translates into CASSEAGPSLQPQHF.

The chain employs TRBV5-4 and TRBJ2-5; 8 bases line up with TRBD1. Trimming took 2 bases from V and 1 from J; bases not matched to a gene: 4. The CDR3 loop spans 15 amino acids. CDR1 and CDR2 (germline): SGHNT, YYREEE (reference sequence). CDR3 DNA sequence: TGTGCCAGCAGCTTAGGTGGACAGGGCCAAGAGACCCAGTACTTC. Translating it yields CASSLGGQGQETQYF.

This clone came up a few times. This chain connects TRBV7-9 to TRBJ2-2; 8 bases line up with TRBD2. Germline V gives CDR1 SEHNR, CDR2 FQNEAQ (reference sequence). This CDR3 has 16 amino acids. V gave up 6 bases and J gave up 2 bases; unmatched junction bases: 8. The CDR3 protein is CASRTGGGDNTGELFF. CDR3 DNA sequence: TGTGCCAGCAGGACCGGGGGGGGCGATAACACCGGGGAGCTGTTTTTT.

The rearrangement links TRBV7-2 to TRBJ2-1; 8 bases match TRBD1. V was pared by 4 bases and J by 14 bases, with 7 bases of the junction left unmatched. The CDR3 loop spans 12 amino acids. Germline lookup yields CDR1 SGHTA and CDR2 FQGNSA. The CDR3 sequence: CASSSLQGVEFF. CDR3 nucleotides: TGTGCCAGCAGCTCACTACAGGGGGTGGAGTTCTTC.

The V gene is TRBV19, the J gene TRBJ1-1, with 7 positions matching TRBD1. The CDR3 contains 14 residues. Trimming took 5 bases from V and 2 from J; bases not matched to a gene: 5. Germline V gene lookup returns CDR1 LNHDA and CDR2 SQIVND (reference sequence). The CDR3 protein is CASSRGQLNTEAFF. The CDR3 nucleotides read TGTGCCAGTAGTCGGGGACAGCTTAACACTGAAGCTTTCTTT. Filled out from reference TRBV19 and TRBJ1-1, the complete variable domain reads DGGITQSPKYLFRKEGQNVTLSCEQNLNHDAMYWYRQDPGQGLRLIYYSQIVNDFQKGDIAEGYSVSREKKESFPLTVTSAQKNPTAFYLCASSRGQLNTEAFFGQGTRLTVV.

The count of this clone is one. CDR3 region: CASSLSKGDGYTF. In DNA form, the CDR3 reads TGTGCCAGCAGTTTATCTAAGGGGGATGGCTACACCTTC. The chain couples TRBV27 to TRBJ1-2; D is perhaps TRBD1 (6 bases). CDR1 is MNHEY and CDR2 is SMNVEV in the germline V gene (reference sequence). Trimming pared 0 bases from V and 6 bases from J, leaving 8 bases between. This CDR3 contains 13 residues.

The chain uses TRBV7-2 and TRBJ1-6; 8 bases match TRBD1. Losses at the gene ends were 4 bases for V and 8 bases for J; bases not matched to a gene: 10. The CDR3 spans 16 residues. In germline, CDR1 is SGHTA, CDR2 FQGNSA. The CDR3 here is CASSWTGTGADSPLHF. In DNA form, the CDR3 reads TGTGCCAGCAGCTGGACCGGGACAGGCGCCGATTCACCCCTCCACTTT.